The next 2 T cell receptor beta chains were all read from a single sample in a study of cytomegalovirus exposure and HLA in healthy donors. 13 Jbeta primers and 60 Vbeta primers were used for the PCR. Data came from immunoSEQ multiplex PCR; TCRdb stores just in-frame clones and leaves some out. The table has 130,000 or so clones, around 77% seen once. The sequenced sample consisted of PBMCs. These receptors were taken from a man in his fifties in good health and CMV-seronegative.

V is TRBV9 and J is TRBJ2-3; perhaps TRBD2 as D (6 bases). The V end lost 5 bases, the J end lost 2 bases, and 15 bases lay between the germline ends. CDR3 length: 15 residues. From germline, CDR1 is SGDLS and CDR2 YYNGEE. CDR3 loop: CASRDKLAYTDTQYF. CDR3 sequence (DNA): TGTGCCAGCAGGGACAAACTAGCATACACAGATACGCAGTATTTT.

The CDR3 region is CASSLSPGVEQYF. As DNA, the CDR3 is TGTGCCAGCAGTTTATCGCCAGGGGTCGAGCAGTACTTC. The rearrangement uses TRBV27 and TRBJ2-7, with D perhaps matching TRBD1 (6 bases). Trimming pared 0 bases from V and 6 bases from J, leaving 9 bases between. CDR3 length: 13 residues. CDR1 is MNHEY and CDR2 is SMNVEV in the germline V gene (reference sequence).